These 32 T cell receptor beta chains share one sample of origin, sequenced in a study of OX40 agonist ivuxolimab in advanced cancers. The protocol was immunoSEQ multiplex PCR, while the TCRdb copy is restricted to in-frame clones and leaves out a portion. This table has tens of thousands of clones, around nine tenths appearing once. The sample was CD4+ or CD8+ T cells sorted from blood, taken in a trial of the OX40 agonist ivuxolimab. These receptors came from an adult with an advanced solid tumor such as melanoma, head and neck, liver or kidney cancer.

The chain combines TRBV30 with TRBJ2-2, with 7 bases aligning to TRBD1. The germline CDR1 and CDR2 sequences are GTSNPN and SVGIG (reference sequence). V shed 4 bases, J shed 5 bases, and the junction held 4 bases outside the gene matches. CDR3 size: 13 residues. CDR3 in amino acids: CAWNNRGTGELFF. Written as DNA, the CDR3 is TGTGCCTGGAATAACAGGGGAACCGGGGAGCTGTTTTTT.

V gene TRBV7-2 combines with J gene TRBJ2-1, with TRBD2 matching over 9 bases. Germline values: CDR1 SGHTA, CDR2 FQGNSA. The CDR3 sequence is 15 residues long. The V and J ends lost 4 bases and 7 bases, in that order; junction bases with no gene match: 8. As DNA, the CDR3 is TGTGCCAGCAGCTCGCGGGCGGGAGGGGGGAATGAGCAGTTCTTC. Translated: CASSSRAGGGNEQFF.

V usage is TRBV9 and J usage is TRBJ2-7, with TRBD2 identical over 7 bases. Germline V gene sequence: CDR1 SGDLS, CDR2 YYNGEE. This CDR3 is built from 15 residues. J lost 5 bases, V lost 2 bases, and 10 bases had no gene match. The CDR3 DNA sequence: TGTGCCAGCAGCGTGGAGGTTGCGGGAGAAGACGAGCAGTACTTC. Translating gives CASSVEVAGEDEQYF.

The CDR3 spells CASSLEGEGAREQFF. The DNA for the CDR3 is TGTGCCAGCAGCTTAGAGGGGGAGGGGGCGAGGGAGCAGTTCTTC. This rearrangement joins TRBV11-3 to TRBJ2-1, with D perhaps given as TRBD1 or TRBD2 (7 bases each). CDR3 length: 15 amino acids. CDR1 SGHNT and CDR2 YENEEA come from the germline V gene. V shed 0 bases and J shed 10 bases, with 16 bases lying between them.

V is TRBV30 and J is TRBJ2-7; 11 positions match TRBD2. From germline, CDR1 is GTSNPN and CDR2 SVGIG (reference sequence). V lost 2 bases, J lost 7 bases, and 13 bases stayed unmatched. The CDR3 is made up of 16 amino acids. Written as DNA, the CDR3 is TGTGCCTGGAGTATGTCGTTGACTAGCGGGGCCCTTGAGCAGTACTTC. Translation: CAWSMSLTSGALEQYF. The variable domain in full, completed from reference TRBV30 and TRBJ2-7, reads SQTIHQWPATLVQPVGSPLSLECTVEGTSNPNLYWYRQAAGRGLQLLFYSVGIGQISSEVPQNLSASRPQDRQFILSSKKLLLSDSGFYLCAWSMSLTSGALEQYFGPGTRLTVT.

J is TRBJ2-3 and V is TRBV27; a weak D match, TRBD2 (6 bases). The CDR3 runs 14 residues. CDR1 and CDR2 (germline): MNHEY, SMNVEV (reference sequence). Trimming stripped 5 bases from V and 6 bases from J, with 15 bases between. CDR3 sequence reads: CASSPLGGMDTQYF. CDR3 nucleotides: TGTGCCAGCAGTCCGTTGGGGGGAATGGATACGCAGTATTTT.

V usage is TRBV9 and J usage is TRBJ1-4; 7 bases match TRBD1. From germline, CDR1 is SGDLS and CDR2 YYNGEE. The CDR3 is 15 amino acids. V shed 4 bases, J shed 4 bases, and the junction held 7 bases outside the gene matches. CDR3 residues: CASSPQGEINEKLFF. DNA for the CDR3: TGTGCCAGCAGCCCTCAGGGGGAAATTAATGAAAAACTGTTTTTT.

The CDR3 protein is CASRSNGANVLTF. The CDR3 bases are TGTGCCAGCCGGAGTAATGGGGCCAACGTCCTGACTTTC. The gene calls are TRBV6-5 and TRBJ2-6; D is ambiguous. This CDR3 is 13 amino acids long. Germline CDR1 MNHEY, CDR2 SVGAGI. V was clipped by 8 bases and J by 3 bases, with 8 bases between them.

This rearrangement joins TRBV28 to TRBJ2-7; D gene unclear. Germline CDR1 is MDHEN and CDR2 is SYDVKM. This CDR3 region has 11 residues. Trimming shortened V by 1 base and J by 6 bases, and 4 bases separated the two germline ends. CDR3 DNA: TGTGCCAGCAGTTTATATGGCGAGCAGTACTTC. Its translation: CASSLYGEQYF. The full variable domain, in which reference TRBV28 and TRBJ2-7 provide the parts outside the CDR3, is DVKVTQSSRYLVKRTGEKVFLECVQDMDHENMFWYRQDPGLGLRLIYFSYDVKMKEKGDIPEGYSVSREKKERFSLILESASTNQTSMYLCASSLYGEQYFGPGTRLTVT.

This chain's CDR3 is CASSYSGPRNYGYTF. As DNA, the CDR3 is TGTGCCAGCAGTTACTCAGGGCCACGTAACTATGGCTACACCTTC. This chain joins TRBV6-5 and TRBJ1-2, with D hard to call. Looked up from germline, CDR1 is MNHEY and CDR2 is SVGAGI. V was clipped by 0 bases and J by 1 base, with 9 bases between them. The CDR3 is 15 residues long.

The chain carries TRBV27 and TRBJ1-3; 10 nucleotides agree with TRBD1. V was pared by 4 bases and J by 0 bases, with 3 bases of the junction left unmatched. The CDR3 spans 16 residues. The germline gives CDR1 MNHEY, CDR2 SMNVEV (reference sequence). The CDR3 region has the DNA TGTGCCAGCAGTTCGGGACAGGGGTTCTCTGGAAACACCATATATTTT. Translation: CASSSGQGFSGNTIYF.

The chain is built from TRBV19 and TRBJ2-1, with D perhaps given as TRBD1 or TRBD2 (7 bases each). Germline V gives CDR1 LNHDA, CDR2 SQIVND (reference sequence). There are 15 residues in the CDR3. V was cut by 10 bases and J by 7 bases, with 23 bases left in between. The CDR3 is CAIKGRGGVRNEQFF. The DNA of the CDR3 is TGTGCCATAAAGGGCAGGGGGGGAGTGAGGAATGAGCAGTTCTTC. Using reference TRBV19 and TRBJ2-1 for the parts outside the CDR3, the full variable domain is DGGITQSPKYLFRKEGQNVTLSCEQNLNHDAMYWYRQDPGQGLRLIYYSQIVNDFQKGDIAEGYSVSREKKESFPLTVTSAQKNPTAFYLCAIKGRGGVRNEQFFGPGTRLTVL.

V gene TRBV7-8 combines with J gene TRBJ2-5; 7 bases fit TRBD1. Germline CDR1 SGHVS, CDR2 FQNEAQ. The CDR3 is 14 residues long. V gave up 8 bases and J gave up 4 bases; unmatched junction bases: 10. CDR3 amino acids: CASWVGTDGETQYF. The DNA of the CDR3 is TGTGCCAGCTGGGTGGGGACAGATGGAGAGACCCAGTACTTC.

The V gene is TRBV5-1, the J gene TRBJ2-7, with TRBD2 as a possible D gene (5 bases). Per germline, CDR1 SGHRS and CDR2 YFSETQ. The CDR3 length is 11 residues. The V and J ends lost 0 bases and 7 bases respectively, with 5 bases between them. CDR3 in DNA: TGCGCCAGCAGCTTGGAGCGGGAGCAGTACTTC. This translates into CASSLEREQYF.

V usage is TRBV10-3 and J usage is TRBJ2-3, with 10 nucleotides matching TRBD2. The CDR3 extends over 16 amino acids. With 3 bases clipped from V and 4 bases from J, the junction kept 7 bases outside the gene matches. The germline CDR1 and CDR2 sequences are ENHRY and SYGVKD. The CDR3 region is CAISDPGLAASDTQYF. The CDR3 region has the DNA TGTGCCATCAGTGACCCCGGACTAGCGGCTTCAGATACGCAGTATTTT.

Ten or more counts support this clone. The CDR3 region is CASSGGAPGTDTQYF. DNA for the CDR3: TGTGCCAGTAGTGGGGGCGCGCCGGGCACAGATACGCAGTATTTT. This chain links TRBV19 with TRBJ2-3, with D perhaps matching TRBD1 (6 bases). The CDR3 consists of 15 residues. Trimming shortened V by 5 bases and J by 1 base, and 13 bases separated the two germline ends. Looked up from germline, CDR1 is LNHDA and CDR2 is SQIVND (reference sequence).

This clone was seen only once. The same CDR3 is also encoded by other DNA sequences in this sample. V usage is TRBV7-6 and J usage is TRBJ2-5; D not certain. The germline CDR1 and CDR2 sequences are SGHVS and FNYEAQ. V was trimmed by 0 bases and J by 4 bases, leaving 3 bases between them. This CDR3 region has 12 residues. CDR3 protein: CASSLAGETQYF. The CDR3 DNA reads TGTGCCAGCAGCTTAGCGGGAGAGACCCAGTACTTC.

The chain couples TRBV10-3 to TRBJ2-7; 12 nucleotides align to TRBD1. Germline assignment: CDR1 ENHRY and CDR2 SYGVKD. This CDR3 is 14 amino acids long. The J segment lost 5 bases and the V segment lost 6 bases, leaving 5 bases of the junction unmatched. The CDR3 sequence: CAIRLGQGADEQYF. Here the CDR3 DNA reads TGTGCCATCAGATTGGGACAGGGGGCAGACGAGCAGTACTTC.

This sequence joins TRBV9 and TRBJ2-5, with 14 bases matching TRBD2. Unmatched junction bases numbered 8, after V lost 5 bases and J lost 5 bases. The CDR3 sequence is 16 residues long. Germline assignment: CDR1 SGDLS and CDR2 YYNGEE. In nucleotides, the CDR3 is TGTGCCAGCAGTCTTACGGGACTAGCGGGAGTTGAGACCCAGTACTTC. Amino acid sequence: CASSLTGLAGVETQYF.

A few counts support this clone. The CDR3 DNA reads TGTGCCAGCAGTTCCAGGCGCAGGGCTGGGGCCAACGTCCTGACTTTC. Translation gives CASSSRRRAGANVLTF. The rearrangement links TRBV28 to TRBJ2-6, with D possibly matching TRBD1 (5 bases). This CDR3 region has 16 residues. Germline CDR1 is MDHEN and CDR2 is SYDVKM. Trimming pared 4 bases from V and 2 bases from J, leaving 12 bases between. The whole variable domain, filled in from reference TRBV28 and TRBJ2-6, reads DVKVTQSSRYLVKRTGEKVFLECVQDMDHENMFWYRQDPGLGLRLIYFSYDVKMKEKGDIPEGYSVSREKKERFSLILESASTNQTSMYLCASSSRRRAGANVLTFGAGSRLTVL.

This clone has a single count. Other DNA sequences within the sample encode an identical CDR3. The chain recombines TRBV27 with TRBJ2-7; D might be TRBD2 (7 bases). The V gene lost 6 bases and the J gene lost 3 bases, with 12 bases spanning the gap. Per germline, CDR1 MNHEY and CDR2 SMNVEV (reference sequence). The CDR3 has 13 amino acids. CDR3 region: CASRGAGVYEQYF. The CDR3 DNA sequence: TGTGCCAGCAGGGGGGCGGGAGTCTACGAGCAGTACTTC.

This clone was counted between two and nine times. The chain is built from TRBV7-2 and TRBJ1-5; D perhaps matches TRBD1 (6 bases). V was cut by 3 bases and J by 4 bases, with 13 bases left in between. The CDR3 runs to 15 residues. Per the germline V gene, CDR1 is SGHTA and CDR2 is FQGNSA. CDR3 nucleotide sequence: TGTGCCAGCAGCTTCGACGCAGGGGAAAATCAGCCCCAGCATTTT. Protein sequence: CASSFDAGENQPQHF.

This chain joins TRBV10-2 and TRBJ2-3; D possibly corresponds to TRBD2 (6 bases). The CDR3 is 14 residues long. The germline gives CDR1 WSHSY, CDR2 SAAADI. The germline V and J ends were trimmed by 4 bases and 3 bases, with 11 bases remaining between them. The CDR3 reads CASSGRGKTDTQYF. In nucleotides, the CDR3 is TGCGCCAGCAGTGGGCGCGGGAAAACAGATACGCAGTATTTT.

This clone was seen a handful of times. The V and J genes are TRBV28 and TRBJ2-3; a weak D match, TRBD1 (5 bases). The CDR3 has 13 amino acids. V gave up 2 bases and J gave up 9 bases, with 12 bases separating them. Germline values: CDR1 MDHEN, CDR2 SYDVKM. The CDR3 sequence is CASSLLSGSTQYF. In DNA, the CDR3 is TGTGCCAGCAGTTTACTCTCAGGGTCCACGCAGTATTTT.

CDR3 in amino acids: CASSFSGEDVREKLFF. CDR3 DNA: TGTGCCAGCAGCTTTAGCGGGGAGGACGTAAGGGAAAAACTGTTTTTT. The rearrangement joins TRBV7-8 to TRBJ1-4, with no clear D. This CDR3 is built from 16 residues. Between the trimmed V and J ends, which lost 3 bases and 8 bases, there was a span of 19 bases. Germline lookup yields CDR1 SGHVS and CDR2 FQNEAQ.

The chain carries TRBV19 and TRBJ1-6; D is undetermined. V was shortened by 1 base and J by 8 bases, with 12 bases between the two germline ends. The CDR3 is 15 amino acids. Germline CDR1 is LNHDA and CDR2 is SQIVND (reference sequence). The CDR3: CASSIVKEADSPLHF. CDR3 in DNA: TGTGCCAGTAGTATAGTAAAGGAAGCGGATTCACCCCTCCACTTT.

This clone was seen a single time. The rearrangement links TRBV6-5 to TRBJ2-1; 12 positions match TRBD2. V lost 5 bases, J lost 8 bases, and 7 bases stayed unmatched. This CDR3 comprises 15 residues. Germline V lookup: CDR1 MNHEY, CDR2 SVGAGI. The CDR3 loop reads CASSKTSGRLDEQFF. CDR3 sequence (DNA): TGTGCCAGCAGTAAGACTAGCGGGAGATTGGATGAGCAGTTCTTC.

This clone was observed a single time. This chain uses TRBV11-3 with TRBJ2-1; TRBD1 is a possible D gene (5 bases). CDR1 and CDR2 (germline): SGHNT, YENEEA. The CDR3 spans 14 residues. V was trimmed by 1 base and J by 3 bases, leaving 7 bases between them. CDR3 loop: CASSLGGLYNEQFF. For the CDR3, the DNA is TGTGCCAGCAGCTTAGGGGGCCTCTACAATGAGCAGTTCTTC.

The rearrangement links TRBV28 to TRBJ1-2; 8 bases map to TRBD1. The CDR3 has 14 residues. Germline CDR1 reads MDHEN; CDR2 reads SYDVKM. Trimming removed 5 bases from V and 5 bases from J; junction bases left unmatched: 7. CDR3 loop: CASSLGQGKYGYTF. The CDR3 nucleotides are TGTGCCAGCAGTCTCGGACAGGGAAAGTATGGCTACACCTTC.

This clone appeared a few times. This sequence joins TRBV6-4 and TRBJ2-3, with 8 bases identical to TRBD1. The CDR3 sequence is 13 residues long. CDR1 is MRHNA and CDR2 is SNTAGT in the germline V gene. V shed 5 bases and J 6 bases; nucleotides not matched to a gene: 4. CDR3: CASSKDRADTQYF. The CDR3 DNA follows: TGTGCCAGCAGTAAGGACAGGGCGGATACGCAGTATTTT.

J is TRBJ2-5 and V is TRBV5-4; 7 bases are shared with TRBD1. V lost 0 bases, J lost 5 bases, and 7 bases stayed unmatched. Germline CDR1 is SGHNT and CDR2 is YYREEE (reference sequence). The CDR3 length is 15 residues. The CDR3 here is CASSLGGQFQETQYF. In DNA form, the CDR3 reads TGTGCCAGCAGCTTGGGGGGACAGTTTCAGGAGACCCAGTACTTC.

This clone was seen a single time. This rearrangement joins TRBV7-2 to TRBJ1-4; D might be TRBD1 (5 bases). The germline V and J ends were trimmed by 3 bases and 6 bases, with 14 bases remaining between them. The CDR3 runs 15 residues. Germline V gene lookup returns CDR1 SGHTA and CDR2 FQGNSA. Here the CDR3 DNA reads TGTGCCAGCAGCTTTGGGCCAGGGACCTATGAAAAACTGTTTTTT. It is translated as CASSFGPGTYEKLFF.